These 5 T cell receptor beta chains were all obtained from the same sample, sequenced in a study of T-cell memory formation after mild COVID-19. TCRdb reanalysed the 5' RACE reads using MiXCR and keeps one entry per CDR3 protein. There are about 400,000 distinct CDR3 sequences in the sample; about a sixth occur only once, and about 22% lies in the top ten. Sequencing was done on a sample of PBMCs or a T cell subset sorted from them (not recorded which). The origin of the receptors is a man between 18 and 35 years old who had mild COVID-19 (a few samples of this study predate the infection). Cell type and time point are not known.

The gene calls are TRBV27 and TRBJ2-1; D is ambiguous. The CDR3 runs to 15 residues. V lost 9 bases to trimming and J lost 3 bases, with 18 bases between them. Germline CDR1 MNHEY, CDR2 SMNVEV (reference sequence). Here the CDR3 reads CASSPVWVGYNEQFF. The CDR3 region has the DNA TGTGCCAGTAGCCCGGTCTGGGTTGGCTACAATGAGCAGTTCTTC.

As concerns this clonotype: Possible read error: a much larger clone is one base away. The chain recombines TRBV12-3 or TRBV12-4 with TRBJ1-3; TRBD1 might be the D (5 bases). The length of the CDR3 is 14 residues. This chain's CDR3 is CTSRTTVTGNTIYF. For the CDR3, the DNA is TGTACCAGCAGAACGACAGTGACGGGAAACACCATATATTTT.

This clonotype was counted only a few times. The chain carries TRBV7-6 and TRBJ2-3, with 12 bases that match TRBD2. CDR1 and CDR2 from the germline V gene are SGHVS and FNYEAQ. CDR3 length: 18 residues. After removal of 1 base from V and 8 bases from J, the junction contained 13 bases not matched to a gene. CDR3 sequence: CASSLVNRGLAGSGTQYF. The CDR3 DNA reads TGTGCCAGCAGCTTAGTAAACCGGGGACTAGCGGGTTCGGGTACGCAGTATTTT. The full variable domain, with the rest looked up from reference TRBV7-6 and TRBJ2-3, is GAGVSQSPRYKVTKRGQDVALRCDPISGHVSLYWYRQALGQGPEFLTYFNYEAQQDKSGLPNDRFSAERPEGSISTLTIQRTEQRDSAMYRCASSLVNRGLAGSGTQYFGPGTRLTVL.

This clonotype showed up just a few times. The chain combines TRBV20-1 with TRBJ2-3; 9 bases agree with TRBD2. The CDR3 has 18 amino acids. Germline trimming cut 1 base from V and 3 bases from J; bases unmatched to any gene: 14. CDR1 DFQATT and CDR2 SNEGSKA come from the germline V gene (reference sequence). The chain's CDR3 is CSARGGSGGPTGTDTQYF. The CDR3 DNA reads TGCAGTGCTAGAGGTGGAAGCGGGGGGCCCACGGGGACAGATACGCAGTATTTT.

The V gene is TRBV12-3 or TRBV12-4, the J gene TRBJ2-5; no clear D gene. Trimming shortened V by 6 bases and J by 3 bases, and 11 bases separated the two germline ends. The CDR3 covers 13 residues. CDR3 nucleotides: TGTGCCAGCAGGTGGGCTTGGGAAGAGACCCAGTACTTC. Translation gives CASRWAWEETQYF.